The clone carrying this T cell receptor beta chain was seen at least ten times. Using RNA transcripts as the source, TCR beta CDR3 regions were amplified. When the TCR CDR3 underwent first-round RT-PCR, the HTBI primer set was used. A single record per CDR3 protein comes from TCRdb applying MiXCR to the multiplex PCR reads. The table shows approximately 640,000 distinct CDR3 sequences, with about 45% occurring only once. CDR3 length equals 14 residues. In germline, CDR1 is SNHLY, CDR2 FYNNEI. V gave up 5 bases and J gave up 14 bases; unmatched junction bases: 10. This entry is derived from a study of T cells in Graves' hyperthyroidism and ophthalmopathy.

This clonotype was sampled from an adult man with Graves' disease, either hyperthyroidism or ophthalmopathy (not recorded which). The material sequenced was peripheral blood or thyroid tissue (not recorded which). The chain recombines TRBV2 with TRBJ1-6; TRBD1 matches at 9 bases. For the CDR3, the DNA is TGTGCCAGCAGTAAGGGACAGGGAGGTGGGTCCCTCCACTTT. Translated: CASSKGQGGGSLHF.